This T cell receptor (beta chain) emerged from a study of T-cell reconstitution after alpha-beta-depleted transplantation in children. This clonotype has ten or more counts. Trimming removed 5 bases from V and 9 bases from J; junction bases left unmatched: 7. Germline lookup yields CDR1 DFQATT and CDR2 SNEGSKA (reference sequence). CDR3 size: 13 residues. A library of TCRbeta sequences, prepared with unique molecular identifiers, was generated. One entry per CDR3 protein results from TCRdb running MiXCR on the PCR reads. This sample has 200,000 to 250,000 distinct CDR3 sequences, with 12% found just once.

The chain recombines TRBV20-1 with TRBJ1-6; 7 positions match TRBD1. Sequenced here: PBMCs from the stem cell graft donor, sampled from the stem cell graft. The clonotype originates from a human donor who donated a stem cell graft to a child with acute lymphoblastic leukemia. The CDR3 nucleotides are TGCAGTGCTTCCGACAGGGCGGGTTCACCCCTCCACTTT. Translated: CSASDRAGSPLHF.